This TCR beta chain was captured by sequencing in a study of cytomegalovirus exposure and HLA in healthy donors. Participants comprised healthy donors of bone marrow. Worth noting for this clone: As yet, its antigen is unknown.

Study-wide results and limits: In a later analysis, several top co-occurrence clusters appeared linked to parvovirus B19, influenza, CMV and Epstein-Barr virus. Cytomegalovirus status, reportedly, was diagnosed with high specificity and sensitivity by the classifier. The investigators catalogued 164 TCR beta chains as cytomegalovirus-associated.

PCR involved 60 Vbeta and 13 Jbeta primers. Data came from immunoSEQ multiplex PCR; TCRdb stores just in-frame clones and leaves some out. This sample's clone table lists roughly 120,000 clones. V lost 5 bases and J 7 bases, leaving 18 bases between the germline ends. CDR1 and CDR2 (germline): MNHEY, SMNVEV (reference sequence). The CDR3 is 15 amino acids. The chain employs TRBV27 and TRBJ2-1, with D unresolved. The receptor comes from a man aged 35 to 55 in good health and CMV-seronegative. The sequencing input was PBMCs. The chain's CDR3 is CASSRWSPAINEQFF. The DNA for the CDR3 is TGTGCCAGCAGTCGGTGGTCCCCCGCTATAAATGAGCAGTTCTTC.